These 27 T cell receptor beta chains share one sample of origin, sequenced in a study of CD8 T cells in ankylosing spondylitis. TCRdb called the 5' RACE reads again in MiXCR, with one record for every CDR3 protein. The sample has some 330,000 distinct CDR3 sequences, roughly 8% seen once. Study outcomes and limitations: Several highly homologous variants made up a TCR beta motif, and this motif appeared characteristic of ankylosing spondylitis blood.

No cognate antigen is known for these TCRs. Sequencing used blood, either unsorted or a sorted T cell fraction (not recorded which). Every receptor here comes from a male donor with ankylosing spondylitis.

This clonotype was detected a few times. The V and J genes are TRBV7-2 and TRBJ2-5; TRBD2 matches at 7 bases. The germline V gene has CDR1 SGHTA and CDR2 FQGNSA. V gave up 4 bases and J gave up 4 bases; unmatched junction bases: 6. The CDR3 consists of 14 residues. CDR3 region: CASSSTSLRETQYF. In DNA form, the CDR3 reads TGTGCCAGCAGCTCGACTAGCTTGCGAGAGACCCAGTACTTC.

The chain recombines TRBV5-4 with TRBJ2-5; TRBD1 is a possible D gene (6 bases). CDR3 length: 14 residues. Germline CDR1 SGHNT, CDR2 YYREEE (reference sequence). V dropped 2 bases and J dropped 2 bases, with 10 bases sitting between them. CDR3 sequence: CASSFTGFQETQYF. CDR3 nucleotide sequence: TGTGCCAGCAGCTTTACAGGGTTTCAAGAGACCCAGTACTTC.

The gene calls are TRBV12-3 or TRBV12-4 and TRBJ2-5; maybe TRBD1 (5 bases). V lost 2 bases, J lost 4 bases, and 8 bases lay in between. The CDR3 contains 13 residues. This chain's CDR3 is CASSLIQGETQYF. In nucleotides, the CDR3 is TGTGCCAGCAGTTTAATCCAGGGAGAGACCCAGTACTTC.

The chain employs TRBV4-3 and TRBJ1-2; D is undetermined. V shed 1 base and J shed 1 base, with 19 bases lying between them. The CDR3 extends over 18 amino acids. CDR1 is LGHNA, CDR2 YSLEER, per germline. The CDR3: CASSQVSGEAVVNYGYTF. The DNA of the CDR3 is TGCGCCAGCAGCCAAGTTAGCGGTGAGGCCGTTGTTAACTATGGCTACACCTTC.

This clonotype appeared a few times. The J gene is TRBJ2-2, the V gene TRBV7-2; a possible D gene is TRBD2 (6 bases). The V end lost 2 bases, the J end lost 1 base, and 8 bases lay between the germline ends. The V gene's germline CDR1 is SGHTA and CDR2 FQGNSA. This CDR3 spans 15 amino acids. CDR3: CASSLRRENTGELFF. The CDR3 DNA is TGTGCCAGCAGCTTACGGCGGGAGAACACCGGGGAGCTGTTTTTT.

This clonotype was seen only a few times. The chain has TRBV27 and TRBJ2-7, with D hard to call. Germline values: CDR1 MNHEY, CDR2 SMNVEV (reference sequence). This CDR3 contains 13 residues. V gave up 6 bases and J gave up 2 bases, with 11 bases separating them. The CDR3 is CASRIGSTYEQYF. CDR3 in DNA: TGTGCCAGCAGAATAGGATCCACCTACGAGCAGTACTTC.

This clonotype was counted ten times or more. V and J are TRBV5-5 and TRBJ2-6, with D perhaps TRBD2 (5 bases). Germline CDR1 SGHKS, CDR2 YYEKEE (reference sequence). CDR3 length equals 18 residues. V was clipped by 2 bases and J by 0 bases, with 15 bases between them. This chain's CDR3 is CASSFSLASYSGANVLTF. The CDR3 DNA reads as TGTGCCAGCAGCTTCTCCCTAGCATCCTACTCTGGGGCCAACGTCCTGACTTTC.

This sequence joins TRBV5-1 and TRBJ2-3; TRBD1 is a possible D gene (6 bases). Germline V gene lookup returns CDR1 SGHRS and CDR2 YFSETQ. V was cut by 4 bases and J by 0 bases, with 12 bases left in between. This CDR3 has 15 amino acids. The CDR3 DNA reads TGCGCCAGCAGCGCAGGACAGCCTAGCACAGATACGCAGTATTTT. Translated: CASSAGQPSTDTQYF.

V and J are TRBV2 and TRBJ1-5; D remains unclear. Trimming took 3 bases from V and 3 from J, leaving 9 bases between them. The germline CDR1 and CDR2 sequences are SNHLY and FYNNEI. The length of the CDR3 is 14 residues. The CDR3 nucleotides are TGTGCCAGCAGTGAGACATCTAACAATCAGCCCCAGCATTTT. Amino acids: CASSETSNNQPQHF.

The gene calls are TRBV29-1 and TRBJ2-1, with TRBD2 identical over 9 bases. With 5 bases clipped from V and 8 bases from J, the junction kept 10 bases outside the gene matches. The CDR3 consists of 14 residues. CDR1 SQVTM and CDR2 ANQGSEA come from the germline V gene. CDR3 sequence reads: CSVTGTSFVDEQFF. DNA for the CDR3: TGCAGCGTTACCGGGACTAGCTTTGTCGATGAGCAGTTCTTC.

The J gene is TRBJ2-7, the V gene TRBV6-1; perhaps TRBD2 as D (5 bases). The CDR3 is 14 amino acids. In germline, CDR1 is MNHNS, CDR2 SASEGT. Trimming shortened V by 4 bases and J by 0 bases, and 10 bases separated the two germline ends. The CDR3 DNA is TGTGCCAGCAGTGCTACTAGGTTCTCCTACGAGCAGTACTTC. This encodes CASSATRFSYEQYF.

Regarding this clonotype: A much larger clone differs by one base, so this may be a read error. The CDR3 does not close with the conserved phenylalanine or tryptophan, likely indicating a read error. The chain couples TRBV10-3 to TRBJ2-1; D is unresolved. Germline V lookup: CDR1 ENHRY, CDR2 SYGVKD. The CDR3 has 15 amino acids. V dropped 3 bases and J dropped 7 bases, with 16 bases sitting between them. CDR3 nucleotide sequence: TGTGCCATCAGTGACGGCGGAGCGAAGGGTAATGAGCAGTTCATC. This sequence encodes CAISDGGAKGNEQFI.

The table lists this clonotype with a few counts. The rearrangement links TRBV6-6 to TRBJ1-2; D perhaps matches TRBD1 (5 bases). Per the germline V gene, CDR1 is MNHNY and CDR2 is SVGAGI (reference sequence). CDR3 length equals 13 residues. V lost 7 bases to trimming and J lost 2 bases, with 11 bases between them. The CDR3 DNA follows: TGTGCCAGCACTTCAGGGTTCAACTATGGCTACACCTTC. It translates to CASTSGFNYGYTF.

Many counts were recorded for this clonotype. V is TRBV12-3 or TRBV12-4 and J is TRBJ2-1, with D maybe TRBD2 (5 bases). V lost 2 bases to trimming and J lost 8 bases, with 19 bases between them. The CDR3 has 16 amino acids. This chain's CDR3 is CASSLMREGLNYEQFF. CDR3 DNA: TGTGCCAGCAGTTTAATGAGAGAGGGCTTAAATTATGAGCAGTTCTTC.

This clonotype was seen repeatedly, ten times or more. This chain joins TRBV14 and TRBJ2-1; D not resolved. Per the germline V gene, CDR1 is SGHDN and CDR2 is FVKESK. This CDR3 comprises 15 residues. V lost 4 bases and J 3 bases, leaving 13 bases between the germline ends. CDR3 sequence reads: CASSPRPGFYNEQFF. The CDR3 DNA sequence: TGTGCCAGCAGCCCGCGTCCAGGCTTCTACAATGAGCAGTTCTTC.

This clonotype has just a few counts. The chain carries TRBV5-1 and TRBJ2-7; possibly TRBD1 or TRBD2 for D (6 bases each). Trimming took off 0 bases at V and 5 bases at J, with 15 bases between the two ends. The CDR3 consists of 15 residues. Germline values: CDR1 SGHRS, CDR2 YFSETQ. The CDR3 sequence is CASSLEGGFTDEQYF. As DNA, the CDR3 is TGCGCCAGCAGCTTGGAGGGGGGCTTTACGGACGAGCAGTACTTC.

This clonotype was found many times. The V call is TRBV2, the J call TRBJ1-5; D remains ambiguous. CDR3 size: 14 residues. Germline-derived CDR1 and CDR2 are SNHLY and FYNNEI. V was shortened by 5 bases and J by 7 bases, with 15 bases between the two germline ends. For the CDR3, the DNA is TGTGCCAGCAGTTACGGTTGGGGTAGGCAGCCCCAGCATTTT. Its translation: CASSYGWGRQPQHF.

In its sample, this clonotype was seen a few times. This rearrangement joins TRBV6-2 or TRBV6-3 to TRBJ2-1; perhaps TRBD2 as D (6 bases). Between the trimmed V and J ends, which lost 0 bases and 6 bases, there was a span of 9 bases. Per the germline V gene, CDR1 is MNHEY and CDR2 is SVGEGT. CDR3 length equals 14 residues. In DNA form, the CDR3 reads TGTGCCAGCAGTTACTCGGTGGGAGGCAATGAGCAGTTCTTC. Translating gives CASSYSVGGNEQFF.

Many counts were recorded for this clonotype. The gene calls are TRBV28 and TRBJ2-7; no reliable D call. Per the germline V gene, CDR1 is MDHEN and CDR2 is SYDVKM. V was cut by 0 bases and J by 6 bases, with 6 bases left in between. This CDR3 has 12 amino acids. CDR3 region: CASSLWEREQYF. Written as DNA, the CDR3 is TGTGCCAGCAGTTTATGGGAGCGCGAGCAGTACTTC.

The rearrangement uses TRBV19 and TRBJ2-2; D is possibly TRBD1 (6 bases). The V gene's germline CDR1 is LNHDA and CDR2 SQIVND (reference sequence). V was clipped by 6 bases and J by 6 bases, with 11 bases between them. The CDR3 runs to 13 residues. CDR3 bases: TGTGCCAGTAGGATGACAGGTCCCGGGGAGCTGTTTTTT. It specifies CASRMTGPGELFF.

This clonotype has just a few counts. CDR3 in DNA: TGTTGCTCTACGGAGAGCTCTGGAAACACCATATATTTT. Protein product: CCSTESSGNTIYF. The rearrangement links TRBV10-3 to TRBJ1-3, with unresolved D. Per germline, CDR1 ENHRY and CDR2 SYGVKD. The CDR3 has 13 amino acids.

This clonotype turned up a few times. In nucleotides, the CDR3 is TGTGCCAGCAGCCAAGTCGGGGGGGTCGTCTACGGCTACACCTTC. Encoded protein: CASSQVGGVVYGYTF. The chain links TRBV3-1 to TRBJ1-2; tentative D call: TRBD1 (5 bases). Germline CDR1 is LGHDT and CDR2 is YNNKEL (reference sequence). V lost 1 base and J 8 bases, leaving 17 bases between the germline ends. The CDR3 sequence is 15 residues long.

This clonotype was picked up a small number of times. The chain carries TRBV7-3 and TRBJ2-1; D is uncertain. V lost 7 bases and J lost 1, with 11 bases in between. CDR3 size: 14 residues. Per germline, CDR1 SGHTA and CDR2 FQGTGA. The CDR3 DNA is TGTGCCAGCAACCCGGGCGCTTCCTACAATGAGCAGTTCTTC. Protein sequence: CASNPGASYNEQFF.

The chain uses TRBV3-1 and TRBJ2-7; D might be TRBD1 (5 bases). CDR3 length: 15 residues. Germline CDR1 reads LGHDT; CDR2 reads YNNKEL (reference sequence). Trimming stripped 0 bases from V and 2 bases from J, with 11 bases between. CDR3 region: CASSQDRARAYEQYF. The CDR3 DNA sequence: TGTGCCAGCAGCCAAGATAGGGCCAGGGCCTACGAGCAGTACTTC.

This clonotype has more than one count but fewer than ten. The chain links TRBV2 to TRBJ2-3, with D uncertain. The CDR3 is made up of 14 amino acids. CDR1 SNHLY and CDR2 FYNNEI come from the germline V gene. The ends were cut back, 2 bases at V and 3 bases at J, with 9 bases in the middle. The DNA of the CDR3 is TGTGCCAGCAGTGAATGGGCAGCTACAGATACGCAGTATTTT. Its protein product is CASSEWAATDTQYF.

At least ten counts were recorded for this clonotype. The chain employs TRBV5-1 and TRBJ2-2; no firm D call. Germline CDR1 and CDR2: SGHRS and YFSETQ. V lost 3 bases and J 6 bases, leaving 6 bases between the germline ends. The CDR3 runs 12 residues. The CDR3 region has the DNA TGCGCCAGCAGCTATGCTCCCGGGGAGCTGTTTTTT. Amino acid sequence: CASSYAPGELFF.

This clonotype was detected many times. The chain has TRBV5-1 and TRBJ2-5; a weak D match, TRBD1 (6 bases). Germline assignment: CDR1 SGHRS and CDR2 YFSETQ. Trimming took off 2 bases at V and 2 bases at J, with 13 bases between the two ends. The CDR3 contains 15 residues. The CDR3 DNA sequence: TGCGCCAGCAGCTTACAGTACAGGGTTCAAGAGACCCAGTACTTC. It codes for CASSLQYRVQETQYF.